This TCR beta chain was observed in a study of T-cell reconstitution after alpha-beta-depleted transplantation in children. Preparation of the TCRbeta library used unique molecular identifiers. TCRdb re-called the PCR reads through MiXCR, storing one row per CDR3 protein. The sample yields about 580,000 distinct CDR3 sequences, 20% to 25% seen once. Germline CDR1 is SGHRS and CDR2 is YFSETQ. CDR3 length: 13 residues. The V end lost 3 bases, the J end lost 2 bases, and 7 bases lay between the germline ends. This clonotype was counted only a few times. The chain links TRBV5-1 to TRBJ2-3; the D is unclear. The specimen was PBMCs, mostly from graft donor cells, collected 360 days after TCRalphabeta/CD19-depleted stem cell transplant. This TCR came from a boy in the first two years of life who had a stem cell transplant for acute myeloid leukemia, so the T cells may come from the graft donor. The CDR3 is CASSSTTTDTQYF. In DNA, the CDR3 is TGCGCCAGCAGCTCGACAACCACAGATACGCAGTATTTT.